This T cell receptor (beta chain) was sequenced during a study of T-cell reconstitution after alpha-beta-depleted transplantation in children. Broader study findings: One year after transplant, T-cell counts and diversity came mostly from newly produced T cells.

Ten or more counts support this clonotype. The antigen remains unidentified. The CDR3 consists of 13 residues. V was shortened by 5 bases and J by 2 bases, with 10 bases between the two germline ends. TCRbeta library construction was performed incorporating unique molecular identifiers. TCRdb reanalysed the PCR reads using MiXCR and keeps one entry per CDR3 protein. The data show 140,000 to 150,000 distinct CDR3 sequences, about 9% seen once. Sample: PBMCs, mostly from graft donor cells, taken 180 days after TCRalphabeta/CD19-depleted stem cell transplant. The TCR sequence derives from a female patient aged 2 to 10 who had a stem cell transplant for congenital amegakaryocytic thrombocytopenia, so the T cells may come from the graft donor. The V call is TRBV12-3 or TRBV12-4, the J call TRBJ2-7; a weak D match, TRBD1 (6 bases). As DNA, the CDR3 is TGTGCCAGCAGTCAGGGGCAGGCCTACGAGCAGTACTTC. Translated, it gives CASSQGQAYEQYF.